These 2 T cell receptor beta chains were all obtained from the same sample, sequenced in a study of T cells after yellow fever vaccination. MiXCR was run by TCRdb on the 5' RACE reads, yielding one entry per CDR3 protein. The repertoire holds approximately 170,000 distinct CDR3 sequences, with 8% to 13% as singletons. The sequences come from CD8+ T cells sorted from PBMCs, collected 15 days after the yellow fever booster vaccination. The receptors here all came from a man aged 18 to 29 who received the YFV17D yellow fever vaccine.

This chain uses TRBV4-1 with TRBJ1-1, with a weak D call TRBD1 (6 bases). Between the trimmed V and J ends, which lost 4 bases and 0 bases, there was a span of 15 bases. The CDR3 has 16 amino acids. Germline CDR1 MGHRA, CDR2 YSYEKL. The CDR3 sequence: CASSPRGRILNTEAFF. Here the CDR3 DNA reads TGCGCCAGCAGCCCGAGGGGGAGAATATTGAACACTGAAGCTTTCTTT.

V is TRBV7-8 and J is TRBJ1-5; D uncertain. The CDR3 totals 14 residues. V was trimmed by 0 bases and J by 7 bases, leaving 10 bases between them. In germline, CDR1 is SGHVS, CDR2 FQNEAQ. Written as DNA, the CDR3 is TGTGCCAGCAGCTTAGCCGGGCCGACGCAGCCCCAGCATTTT. Its translation: CASSLAGPTQPQHF.